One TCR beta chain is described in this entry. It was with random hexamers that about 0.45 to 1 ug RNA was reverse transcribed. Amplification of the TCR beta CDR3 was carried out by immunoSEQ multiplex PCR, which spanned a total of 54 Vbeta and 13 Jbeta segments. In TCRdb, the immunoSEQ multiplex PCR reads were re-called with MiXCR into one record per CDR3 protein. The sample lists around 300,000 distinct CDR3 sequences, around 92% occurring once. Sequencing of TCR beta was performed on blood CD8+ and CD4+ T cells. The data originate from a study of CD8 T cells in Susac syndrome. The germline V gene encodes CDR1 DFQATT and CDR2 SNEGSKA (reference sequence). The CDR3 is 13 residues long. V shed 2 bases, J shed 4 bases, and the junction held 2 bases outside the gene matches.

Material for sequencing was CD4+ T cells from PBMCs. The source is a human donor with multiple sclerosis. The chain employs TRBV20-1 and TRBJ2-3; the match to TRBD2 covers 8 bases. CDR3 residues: CSARRGGSDTQYF. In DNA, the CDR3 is TGCAGTGCTAGACGGGGGGGATCAGATACGCAGTATTTT.